This passage covers 14 T cell receptor beta chains from one sample sequenced in a study of CD8 T cells in Susac syndrome. Reverse transcription of roughly 0.5 to 1 ug RNA was carried out with random hexamers. TCRdb reanalysed the immunoSEQ multiplex PCR reads using MiXCR and keeps one entry per CDR3 protein. The data show 150,000 to 200,000 distinct CDR3 sequences, 90% to 95% seen once. The sequencing input was CD4+ T cells from PBMCs. These receptors originate from a human donor in good health.

CDR3 sequence: CSVEEGPNTEAFF. The CDR3 coding sequence is TGCAGCGTTGAAGAGGGTCCGAACACTGAAGCTTTCTTT. The chain couples TRBV29-1 to TRBJ1-1; no definite D call. There are 13 residues in the CDR3. Germline V gives CDR1 SQVTM, CDR2 ANQGSEA. The V gene lost 0 bases and the J gene lost 1 base, with 6 bases spanning the gap.

The chain recombines TRBV20-1 with TRBJ2-5, with D perhaps TRBD1 or TRBD2 (5 bases each). Germline lookup yields CDR1 DFQATT and CDR2 SNEGSKA (reference sequence). Trimming took 3 bases from V and 4 from J, leaving 12 bases between them. The CDR3 consists of 13 residues. The CDR3 loop is CSASRTGGETQYF. Here the CDR3 DNA reads TGCAGTGCTAGTAGGACTGGGGGAGAGACCCAGTACTTC.

The rearrangement joins TRBV29-1 to TRBJ1-1, with D tentatively TRBD1 (6 bases). The germline V and J ends were trimmed by 4 bases and 7 bases, with 10 bases remaining between them. The CDR3 contains 11 residues. In germline, CDR1 is SQVTM, CDR2 ANQGSEA. For the CDR3, the DNA is TGCAGCGTTGGGACAGACCTTGAAGCTTTCTTT. Its translation: CSVGTDLEAFF.

This rearrangement joins TRBV5-1 to TRBJ2-3, with D possibly matching TRBD2 (6 bases). The germline gives CDR1 SGHRS, CDR2 YFSETQ. The V end lost 2 bases, the J end lost 2 bases, and 15 bases lay between the germline ends. This CDR3 is 16 amino acids long. CDR3 coding DNA: TGCGCCAGCAGCTTCGGGACTCCTATGCCCACAGATACGCAGTATTTT. It yields the protein CASSFGTPMPTDTQYF. Supplemented by reference TRBV5-1 and TRBJ2-3, the full variable domain reads KAGVTQTPRYLIKTRGQQVTLSCSPISGHRSVSWYQQTPGQGLQFLFEYFSETQRNKGNFPGRFSGRQFSNSRSEMNVSTLELGDSALYLCASSFGTPMPTDTQYFGPGTRLTVL.

The chain uses TRBV6-4 and TRBJ1-2; D gene ambiguous. Germline V CDR1 and CDR2: MRHNA, SNTAGT. The CDR3 covers 12 residues. V dropped 4 bases and J dropped 8 bases, with 11 bases sitting between them. This CDR3 is CASSGTAGGYTF. For the CDR3, the DNA is TGTGCCAGCAGTGGGACGGCCGGAGGCTACACCTTC.

J is TRBJ2-7 and V is TRBV20-1; no definite D call. V lost 5 bases, J lost 0 bases, and 11 bases lay in between. The CDR3 sequence is 13 residues long. Germline CDR1 and CDR2: DFQATT and SNEGSKA (reference sequence). The CDR3 DNA follows: TGCAGTGCTCTGACCATAAACTCCTACGAGCAGTACTTC. This sequence encodes CSALTINSYEQYF.

The chain carries TRBV9 and TRBJ2-1, with D perhaps given as TRBD1 or TRBD2 (5 bases each). Per the germline V gene, CDR1 is SGDLS and CDR2 is YYNGEE. V lost 3 bases and J lost 9, with 13 bases in between. The CDR3 runs to 13 residues. The CDR3 DNA reads as TGTGCCAGCAGCGCCGAGGGGTCTACTGAGCAGTTCTTC. Translating it yields CASSAEGSTEQFF.

The chain combines TRBV18 with TRBJ1-2; D ambiguous. Germline CDR1 and CDR2: KGHSH and LQKENI. V was pared by 0 bases and J by 5 bases, with 10 bases between. The CDR3 contains 14 residues. The CDR3 DNA reads as TGTGCCAGCTCACCACCGTCAACTGGATATGGCTACACCTTC. Translated: CASSPPSTGYGYTF.

The chain recombines TRBV5-1 with TRBJ2-3; 11 nucleotides match TRBD1. V lost 4 bases, J lost 3 bases, and 1 base stayed unmatched. Germline values: CDR1 SGHRS, CDR2 YFSETQ. This CDR3 comprises 14 residues. The DNA for the CDR3 is TGCGCCAGCAGCCGGGACAGGGGGACAGATACGCAGTATTTT. It specifies CASSRDRGTDTQYF.

The V gene is TRBV5-5, the J gene TRBJ2-1, with D perhaps matching TRBD1 (6 bases). CDR3 size: 14 residues. The germline V and J ends were trimmed by 1 base and 6 bases, with 11 bases remaining between them. The V gene's germline CDR1 is SGHKS and CDR2 YYEKEE (reference sequence). The CDR3 sequence: CASSLQGLSNEQFF. CDR3 sequence (DNA): TGTGCCAGCAGCTTGCAGGGGTTGTCCAATGAGCAGTTCTTC.

The CDR3 nucleotides read TGTGCCAGCAGCCGGGGGGACGACTCCTACGAGCAGTACTTC. Translated, it gives CASSRGDDSYEQYF. This chain connects TRBV3-1 to TRBJ2-7, with a possible D match to TRBD2 (6 bases). There are 14 residues in the CDR3. The germline V gene has CDR1 LGHDT and CDR2 YNNKEL (reference sequence). The V gene lost 4 bases and the J gene lost 0 bases, with 10 bases spanning the gap.

This chain links TRBV7-9 with TRBJ1-1, with D maybe TRBD1 (6 bases). The V and J ends lost 3 bases and 5 bases respectively, with 19 bases between them. The CDR3 has 16 amino acids. The germline V gene has CDR1 SEHNR and CDR2 FQNEAQ (reference sequence). In nucleotides, the CDR3 is TGTGCCAGCAGCTTCCGGGTCCGCGGGGGCTTGACTGAAGCTTTCTTT. The encoded protein is CASSFRVRGGLTEAFF.

This CDR3 reads CASSYASSGNTIYF. The CDR3 DNA reads TGTGCCAGCAGTTACGCCAGCTCTGGAAACACCATATATTTT. The rearrangement uses TRBV6-2 or TRBV6-3 and TRBJ1-3, with D unresolved. V was cut by 2 bases and J by 0 bases, with 5 bases left in between. Germline V gives CDR1 MNHEY, CDR2 SVGEGT. The CDR3 length is 14 residues.

The V call is TRBV3-1, the J call TRBJ1-5, with D uncertain. CDR1 LGHDT and CDR2 YNNKEL come from the germline V gene (reference sequence). V was pared by 0 bases and J by 8 bases, with 5 bases between. This CDR3 spans 12 amino acids. This chain's CDR3 is CASSQDGKPQHF. Here the CDR3 DNA reads TGTGCCAGCAGCCAAGATGGCAAGCCCCAGCATTTT.